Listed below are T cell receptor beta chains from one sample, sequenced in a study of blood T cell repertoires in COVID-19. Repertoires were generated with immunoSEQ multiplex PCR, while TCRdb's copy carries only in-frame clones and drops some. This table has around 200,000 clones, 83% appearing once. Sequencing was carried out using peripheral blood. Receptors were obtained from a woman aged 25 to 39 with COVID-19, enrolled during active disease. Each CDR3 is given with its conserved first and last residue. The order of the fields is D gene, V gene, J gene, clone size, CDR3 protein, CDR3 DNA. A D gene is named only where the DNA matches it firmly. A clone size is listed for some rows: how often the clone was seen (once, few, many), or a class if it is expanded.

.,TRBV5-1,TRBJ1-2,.,CASSSLVRGINYGYTF,TGCGCCAGCAGCTCCCTGGTTCGGGGGATTAACTATGGCTACACCTTC
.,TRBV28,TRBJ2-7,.,CASSLPTYEQYF,TGTGCCAGCAGTTTACCCACCTACGAGCAGTACTTC
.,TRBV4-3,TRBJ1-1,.,CASSQEVRWPYTEAFF,TGCGCCAGCAGCCAAGAGGTCAGGTGGCCTTACACTGAAGCTTTCTTT
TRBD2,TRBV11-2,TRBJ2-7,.,CASSFGTSYEQYF,TGTGCCAGCAGCTTTGGGACTAGCTACGAGCAGTACTTC
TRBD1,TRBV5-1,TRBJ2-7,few,CASSLEVSGGHEQYF,TGCGCCAGCAGCTTGGAAGTATCAGGGGGACACGAGCAGTACTTC
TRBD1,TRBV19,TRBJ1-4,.,CASSPGQGIEKLFF,TGTGCCAGTAGTCCGGGACAGGGGATTGAAAAACTGTTTTTT
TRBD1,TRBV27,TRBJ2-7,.,CATLRDRVVEQYF,TGTGCCACCCTCCGGGACAGGGTGGTCGAGCAGTACTTC
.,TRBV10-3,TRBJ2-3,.,CAISPHGGNTDTQYF,TGTGCCATCAGTCCGCATGGAGGGAACACAGATACGCAGTATTTT
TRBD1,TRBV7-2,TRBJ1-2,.,CASSLRQGNGYTF,TGTGCCAGCAGCTTAAGACAGGGGAATGGCTACACCTTC
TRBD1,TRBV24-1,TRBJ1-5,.,CATSSRDSFNQPQHF,TGTGCCACCAGCAGCCGGGACAGCTTCAATCAGCCCCAGCATTTT